The 31 T cell receptor beta chains listed next were all sequenced from one sample in a study of T cells in localized non-small cell lung cancer. Assay used: immunoSEQ multiplex PCR; TCRdb lists only in-frame clones, some missing. The sample contains roughly 16,000 clones, roughly 85% of which appear only once. The sample was peripheral blood, taken before any cancer treatment. Receptor source: a woman aged 40-69 years with stage I lung adenocarcinoma.

V gene TRBV21-1 combines with J gene TRBJ1-2. TRBV21-1 has pseudogene status. The CDR3 covers 12 residues. CDR3 residues: CASSKPPGGIAF. The CDR3 DNA sequence: TGTGCCAGCAGCAAACCCCCCGGGGGGATAGCCTTC.

The V and J genes are TRBV15 and TRBJ2-1; TRBD2 matches at 15 bases. Germline V gives CDR1 LNHNV, CDR2 YYDKDF (reference sequence). The CDR3 has 20 amino acids. V lost 6 bases to trimming and J lost 0 bases; unmatched junction nucleotides: 12. DNA of the CDR3: TGTGCCACCAGGACGATGTCCGGGACTAGCGGGGGGAGCTCCTACAATGAGCAGTTCTTC. Translating it yields CATRTMSGTSGGSSYNEQFF.

This sequence joins TRBV29-1 and TRBJ2-1, with 8 bases aligning to TRBD1. The CDR3 is made up of 12 amino acids. Germline V CDR1 and CDR2: SQVTM, ANQGSEA. The CDR3: CNDRDRYNEQFF. CDR3 in DNA: TGCAACGACCGGGACAGGTACAATGAGCAGTTCTTC.

The V gene is TRBV4-3, the J gene TRBJ1-2, with D possibly TRBD1 on 5 matching bases. The germline V gene encodes CDR1 LGHNA and CDR2 YSLEER. CDR3 length equals 15 residues. V was pared by 0 bases and J by 4 bases, with 12 bases between. CDR3 sequence: CASSQDRGSFYGYTF. CDR3 DNA: TGCGCCAGCAGCCAAGATAGGGGCAGCTTCTATGGCTACACCTTC.

This sequence joins TRBV28 and TRBJ1-2; D unclear. Germline V gene data show CDR1 as MDHEN and CDR2 as SYDVKM. V lost 3 bases and J lost 4, with 6 bases in between. CDR3 size: 12 residues. CDR3 coding DNA: TGTGCCAGCAGTTTTCAGGTCTATGGCTACACCTTC. This encodes CASSFQVYGYTF.

The gene calls are TRBV5-6 and TRBJ1-4, with D uncertain. The ends were cut back, 0 bases at V and 8 bases at J, with 11 bases in the middle. The CDR3 sequence is 14 residues long. From germline, CDR1 is SGHDT and CDR2 YYEEEE. The CDR3 nucleotides are TGTGCCAGCAGCTTGGGGGCGGCTAGGGAAAAACTGTTTTTT. Translated: CASSLGAAREKLFF.

This clone was observed once. This chain joins TRBV6-5 and TRBJ1-5, with D unresolved. CDR1 and CDR2 from the germline V gene are MNHEY and SVGAGI. This CDR3 has 15 residues. Between the trimmed V and J ends, which lost 0 bases and 7 bases, there was a span of 13 bases. The CDR3 here is CASSYSSGIGQPQHF. The DNA of the CDR3 is TGTGCCAGCAGTTACTCTAGTGGTATAGGGCAGCCCCAGCATTTT.

The gene calls are TRBV7-9 and TRBJ2-2; a weak D match, TRBD1 (6 bases). Germline V gives CDR1 SEHNR, CDR2 FQNEAQ (reference sequence). V gave up 5 bases and J gave up 5 bases, with 15 bases separating them. The CDR3 is 15 amino acids. The CDR3, as DNA: TGTGCCAGCAGCCAAATTCAAGGGGGAACCGGGGAGCTGTTTTTT. Translated: CASSQIQGGTGELFF.

The DNA of the CDR3 is TGTGCCAGCAGCCCCCGAGGCGGAGGCTACACCTTC. Its translation is CASSPRGGGYTF. V is TRBV14 and J is TRBJ1-2; D is undetermined. The CDR3 is made up of 12 amino acids. Germline CDR1 reads SGHDN; CDR2 reads FVKESK. The V gene lost 4 bases and the J gene lost 8 bases, with 11 bases spanning the gap.

V and J are TRBV6-5 and TRBJ1-2; 9 positions match TRBD1. CDR1 MNHEY and CDR2 SVGAGI come from the germline V gene. This CDR3 is built from 15 residues. Trimming at V came to 7 bases and at J to 10 bases, leaving 16 bases not matched to a gene. The CDR3 loop is CASTTVGQGITYYTF. CDR3 in DNA: TGTGCCAGCACCACTGTGGGACAGGGAATAACATACTACACCTTC.

The chain has TRBV6-1 and TRBJ1-1; D gene ambiguous. Between the trimmed V and J ends, which lost 4 bases and 5 bases, there was a span of 14 bases. CDR1 is MNHNS and CDR2 is SASEGT in the germline V gene. There are 14 residues in the CDR3. For the CDR3, the DNA is TGTGCCAGCAGTGCCTCGACTAGGTCTACTGAAGCTTTCTTT. This sequence encodes CASSASTRSTEAFF.

In its sample, this clone was seen once. The V call is TRBV2, the J call TRBJ1-4, with TRBD1 identical over 7 bases. The CDR3 spans 14 residues. Per germline, CDR1 SNHLY and CDR2 FYNNEI. The V and J ends lost 6 bases and 7 bases, in that order; junction bases with no gene match: 8. The CDR3 nucleotides read TGTGCCAGCAGGGGACAGAGCGTAGGTGAAAAACTGTTTTTT. As protein: CASRGQSVGEKLFF.

CDR3 in amino acids: CASSLWDRGQPQHF. CDR3 in DNA: TGTGCCAGCAGTTTATGGGACAGGGGCCAGCCCCAGCATTTT. The chain links TRBV28 to TRBJ1-5, with 9 bases identical to TRBD1. CDR1 and CDR2 from the germline V gene are MDHEN and SYDVKM. The length of the CDR3 is 14 residues. J was trimmed by 7 bases and V by 0 bases; bases with no gene match: 1.

The genes are TRBV19 and TRBJ1-2; weak D call: TRBD1 (6 bases). Germline CDR1 is LNHDA and CDR2 is SQIVND (reference sequence). The V end lost 8 bases, the J end lost 10 bases, and 20 bases lay between the germline ends. The CDR3 spans 13 residues. CDR3 sequence (DNA): TGTGCCAGTTGCCAGACAGGCGCGGTCGCCTACACCTTC. Translation: CASCQTGAVAYTF.

This clone was seen once. The V call is TRBV7-9, the J call TRBJ1-1; 8 bases match TRBD1. The CDR3 has 16 amino acids. Germline trimming cut 1 base from V and 11 bases from J; bases unmatched to any gene: 15. Germline CDR1 reads SEHNR; CDR2 reads FQNEAQ (reference sequence). CDR3 coding DNA: TGTGCCAGCAGCTTAGTTCTTCGGACAGGGTTTTCTTGGGCTTTCTTT. Its protein is CASSLVLRTGFSWAFF.

This chain connects TRBV6-6 to TRBJ2-7; no clear D gene. The V and J ends lost 6 bases and 3 bases respectively, with 6 bases between them. Germline CDR1 and CDR2: MNHNY and SVGAGI (reference sequence). The CDR3 is 11 residues long. In nucleotides, the CDR3 is TGTGCCAGCAGACAGAGCTACGAGCAGTACTTC. It translates to CASRQSYEQYF.

The genes are TRBV9 and TRBJ2-3, with no clear D. The V and J ends lost 3 bases and 0 bases respectively, with 8 bases between them. This CDR3 is built from 14 residues. From germline, CDR1 is SGDLS and CDR2 YYNGEE. The CDR3 DNA reads as TGTGCCAGCAGCGGGGGTTTAAGCACAGATACGCAGTATTTT. This gives the protein CASSGGLSTDTQYF.

The sample holds a few counts of this clone. This chain links TRBV9 with TRBJ2-1; D is ambiguous. The CDR3 covers 17 residues. Trimming stripped 0 bases from V and 2 bases from J, with 15 bases between. Germline V CDR1 and CDR2: SGDLS, YYNGEE. CDR3 sequence: CASSVGVGSRAYNEQFF. In DNA form, the CDR3 reads TGTGCCAGCAGCGTAGGTGTGGGCAGTCGGGCCTACAATGAGCAGTTCTTC.

The chain couples TRBV4-1 to TRBJ1-1; D not certain. Trimming removed 0 bases at V and 0 bases at J, with 8 bases between. Germline values: CDR1 MGHRA, CDR2 YSYEKL. This CDR3 has 15 amino acids. The CDR3: CASSQESTVNTEAFF. The CDR3 coding sequence is TGCGCCAGCAGCCAAGAATCAACCGTGAACACTGAAGCTTTCTTT.

In its sample, this clone was seen a few times. V and J are TRBV7-6 and TRBJ2-5, with 7 nucleotides matching TRBD1. J lost 4 bases, V lost 7 bases, and 6 bases had no gene match. The CDR3 has 13 amino acids. CDR1 is SGHVS, CDR2 FNYEAQ, per germline. CDR3 loop: CASNPAGGETQYF. CDR3 DNA sequence: TGTGCCAGCAACCCGGCAGGGGGAGAGACCCAGTACTTC.

The chain uses TRBV7-2 and TRBJ2-7; 13 positions match TRBD2. This CDR3 is 18 amino acids long. The trim removed 1 base at V and 3 bases at J, leaving 9 bases unmatched. Germline lookup yields CDR1 SGHTA and CDR2 FQGNSA. The CDR3: CASSLVGLAGEPYYEQYF. As DNA, the CDR3 is TGTGCCAGCAGCTTAGTTGGACTAGCGGGGGAACCGTACTACGAGCAGTACTTC.

The chain joins TRBV6-5 to TRBJ1-5; D is ambiguous. The V gene's germline CDR1 is MNHEY and CDR2 SVGAGI. The CDR3 runs 14 residues. The V end lost 5 bases, the J end lost 2 bases, and 10 bases lay between the germline ends. DNA of the CDR3: TGTGCCAGCAGTCACCGGGAGGGCAATCAGCCCCAGCATTTT. This translates into CASSHREGNQPQHF.

The chain combines TRBV4-1 with TRBJ1-2; D is perhaps TRBD1 (5 bases). V was trimmed by 6 bases and J by 9 bases, leaving 20 bases between them. The CDR3 spans 14 residues. Germline V gives CDR1 MGHRA, CDR2 YSYEKL. The CDR3 spells CASSPHAGTSSYTF. The CDR3, as DNA: TGCGCCAGCAGTCCACATGCCGGGACGTCGAGCTACACCTTC.

V and J are TRBV18 and TRBJ2-7; 13 bases are shared with TRBD2. CDR3 size: 18 residues. CDR1 is KGHSH and CDR2 is LQKENI in the germline V gene. V lost 2 bases and J lost 1; bases outside the gene matches: 8. The CDR3 DNA follows: TGTGCCAGCTCACCAGCGACTAGCGGGGGGTACCGATCCTACGAGCAGTACTTC. Its translation is CASSPATSGGYRSYEQYF.

The genes are TRBV19 and TRBJ2-7; D may be TRBD2 (6 bases). Germline V gene sequence: CDR1 LNHDA, CDR2 SQIVND (reference sequence). The CDR3 loop spans 15 amino acids. V was clipped by 5 bases and J by 3 bases, with 17 bases between them. The CDR3 region is CASSVRDSQLYEQYF. The CDR3 bases are TGTGCCAGTAGTGTCCGGGACTCTCAACTCTACGAGCAGTACTTC.

The chain couples TRBV25-1 to TRBJ2-6; possibly TRBD2 for D (6 bases). V lost 1 base to trimming and J lost 0 bases, with 13 bases between them. In germline, CDR1 is MGHDK, CDR2 SYGVNS. This CDR3 region has 18 residues. The CDR3 protein is CASSELGGVPSGANVLTF. CDR3 nucleotides: TGTGCCAGCAGTGAATTAGGCGGGGTCCCCTCTGGGGCCAACGTCCTGACTTTC.

This chain joins TRBV2 and TRBJ1-5, with D maybe TRBD1 (6 bases). Germline V gene data show CDR1 as SNHLY and CDR2 as FYNNEI. This CDR3 is 15 amino acids long. The V end lost 5 bases, the J end lost 3 bases, and 14 bases lay between the germline ends. The CDR3 loop is CASSSTGFDNQPQHF. DNA for the CDR3: TGTGCCAGCAGTTCTACAGGGTTTGACAATCAGCCCCAGCATTTT.

The chain links TRBV10-3 to TRBJ2-3; D remains ambiguous. The V gene's germline CDR1 is ENHRY and CDR2 SYGVKD. This CDR3 is 12 amino acids long. V was shortened by 8 bases and J by 2 bases, with 8 bases between the two germline ends. DNA for the CDR3: TGTGCCATCCGCACGGCCACAGATACGCAGTATTTT. Protein: CAIRTATDTQYF.

The chain carries TRBV29-1 and TRBJ2-1; D unresolved. Germline lookup yields CDR1 SQVTM and CDR2 ANQGSEA. V was shortened by 4 bases and J by 8 bases, with 3 bases between the two germline ends. The CDR3 is 9 amino acids. The CDR3 spells CSVGYEQFF. The CDR3 DNA reads as TGCAGCGTTGGTTATGAGCAGTTCTTC.

In its sample, this clone was seen once. V is TRBV7-2 and J is TRBJ2-7; the match to TRBD1 covers 8 bases. Trimming at V came to 2 bases and at J to 1 base, leaving 16 bases not matched to a gene. The CDR3 is made up of 19 amino acids. The germline V gene encodes CDR1 SGHTA and CDR2 FQGNSA. CDR3 nucleotides: TGTGCCAGCAGCTTATTATCAGTCGTGGGTGACAGGGGATCCTACGAGCAGTACTTC. Protein: CASSLLSVVGDRGSYEQYF.

The chain is built from TRBV7-2 and TRBJ2-5; 9 bases are a match to TRBD1. Germline values: CDR1 SGHTA, CDR2 FQGNSA. This CDR3 is built from 14 residues. V shed 2 bases, J shed 5 bases, and the junction held 3 bases outside the gene matches. Written as DNA, the CDR3 is TGTGCCAGCAGCTTAACAGGGGGCACTGAGACCCAGTACTTC. Protein product: CASSLTGGTETQYF.